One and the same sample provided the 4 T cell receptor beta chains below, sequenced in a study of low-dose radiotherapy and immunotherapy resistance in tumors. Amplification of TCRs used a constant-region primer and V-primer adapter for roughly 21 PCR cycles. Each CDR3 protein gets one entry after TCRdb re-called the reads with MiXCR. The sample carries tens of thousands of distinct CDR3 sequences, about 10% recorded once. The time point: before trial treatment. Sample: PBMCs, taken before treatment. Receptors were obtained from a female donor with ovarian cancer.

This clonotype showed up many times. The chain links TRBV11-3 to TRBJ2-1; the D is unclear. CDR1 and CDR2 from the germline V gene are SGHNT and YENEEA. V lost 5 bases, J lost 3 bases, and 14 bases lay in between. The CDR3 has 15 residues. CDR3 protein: CASSLRVSSYNEQFF. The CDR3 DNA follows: TGTGCCAGCAGCCTTCGGGTCTCGAGCTACAATGAGCAGTTCTTC.

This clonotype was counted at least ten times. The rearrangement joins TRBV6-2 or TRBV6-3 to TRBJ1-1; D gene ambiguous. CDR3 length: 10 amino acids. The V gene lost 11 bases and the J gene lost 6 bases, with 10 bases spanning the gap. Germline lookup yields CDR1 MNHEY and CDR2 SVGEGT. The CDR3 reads CAAGMPEAFF. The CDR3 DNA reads TGTGCCGCGGGAATGCCTGAAGCTTTCTTT.

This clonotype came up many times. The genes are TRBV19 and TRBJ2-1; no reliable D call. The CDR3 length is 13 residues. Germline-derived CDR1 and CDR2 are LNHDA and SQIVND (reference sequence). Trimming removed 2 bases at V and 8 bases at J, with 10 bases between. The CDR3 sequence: CASSISLVHEQFF. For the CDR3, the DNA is TGTGCCAGTAGTATATCCCTAGTACATGAGCAGTTCTTC.

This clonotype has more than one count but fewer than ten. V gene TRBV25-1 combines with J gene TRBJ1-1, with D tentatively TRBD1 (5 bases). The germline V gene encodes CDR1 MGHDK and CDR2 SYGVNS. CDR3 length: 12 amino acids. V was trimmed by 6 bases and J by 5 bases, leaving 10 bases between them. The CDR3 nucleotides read TGTGCCAGCAGCGGGGGGAGGACTGAAGCTTTCTTT. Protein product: CASSGGRTEAFF.